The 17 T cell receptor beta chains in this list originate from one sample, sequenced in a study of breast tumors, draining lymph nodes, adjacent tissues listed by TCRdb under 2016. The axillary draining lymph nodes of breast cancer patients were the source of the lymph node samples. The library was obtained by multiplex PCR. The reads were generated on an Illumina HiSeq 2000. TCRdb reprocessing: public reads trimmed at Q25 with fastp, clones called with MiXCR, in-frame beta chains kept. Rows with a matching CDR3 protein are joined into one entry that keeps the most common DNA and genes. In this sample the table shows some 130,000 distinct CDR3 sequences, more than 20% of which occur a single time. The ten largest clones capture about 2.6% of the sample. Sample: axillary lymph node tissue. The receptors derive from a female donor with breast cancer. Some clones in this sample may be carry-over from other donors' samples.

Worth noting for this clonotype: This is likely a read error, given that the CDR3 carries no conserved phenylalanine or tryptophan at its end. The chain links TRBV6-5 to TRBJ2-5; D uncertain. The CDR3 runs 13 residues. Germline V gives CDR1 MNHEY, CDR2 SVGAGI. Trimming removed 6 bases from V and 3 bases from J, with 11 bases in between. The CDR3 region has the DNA TGTGCCAGCAGCTTCGACGTTGAAGAGACCCAGTACCTC. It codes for CASSFDVEETQYL.

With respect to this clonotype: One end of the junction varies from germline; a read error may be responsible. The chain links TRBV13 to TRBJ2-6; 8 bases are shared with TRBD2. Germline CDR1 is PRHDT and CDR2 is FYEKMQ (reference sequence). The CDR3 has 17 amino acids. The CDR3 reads CASSSSGRSTGANVLAF. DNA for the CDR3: TGTGCCAGCAGCTCAAGCGGGAGAAGCACTGGGGCCAACGTCCTGGCTTTC.

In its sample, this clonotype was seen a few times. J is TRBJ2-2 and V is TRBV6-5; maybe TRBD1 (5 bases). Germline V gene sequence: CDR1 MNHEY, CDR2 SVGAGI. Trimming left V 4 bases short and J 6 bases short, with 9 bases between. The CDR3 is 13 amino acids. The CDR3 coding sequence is TGTGCCAGCAGTTTTAGGGGTTCCGGGGAGCTGTTTTTT. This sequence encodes CASSFRGSGELFF.

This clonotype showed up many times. The CDR3 is CSASQTSGLYEQYF. CDR3 sequence (DNA): TGCAGTGCTAGTCAGACTAGCGGCCTATACGAGCAGTACTTC. J is TRBJ2-7 and V is TRBV20-1; 9 nucleotides align to TRBD2. This CDR3 has 14 amino acids. The trim removed 3 bases at V and 4 bases at J, leaving 7 bases unmatched. Germline lookup yields CDR1 DFQATT and CDR2 SNEGSKA (reference sequence).

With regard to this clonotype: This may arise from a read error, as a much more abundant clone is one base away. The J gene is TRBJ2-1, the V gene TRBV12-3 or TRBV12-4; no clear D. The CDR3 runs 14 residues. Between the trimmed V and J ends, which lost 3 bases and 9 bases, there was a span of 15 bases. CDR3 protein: CASSLVVVLGEQFF. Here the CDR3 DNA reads TGTGCCAGCAGTTTGGTTGTGGTTCTGGGTGAGCAGTTCTTC.

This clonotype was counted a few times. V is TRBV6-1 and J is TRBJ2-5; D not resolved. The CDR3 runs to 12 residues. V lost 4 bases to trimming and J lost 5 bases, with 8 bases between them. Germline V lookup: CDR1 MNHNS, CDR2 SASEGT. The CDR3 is CASSGGSETQYF. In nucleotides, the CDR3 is TGTGCCAGCAGTGGGGGTTCTGAGACCCAGTACTTC.

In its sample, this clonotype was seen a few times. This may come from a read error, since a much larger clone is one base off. CDR3 bases: TGTGCCTCCGGCGACATAGACTCCTACGAGCAGTACTTC. This encodes CASGDIDSYEQYF. V gene TRBV24-1 combines with J gene TRBJ2-7; D remains unclear. Germline V gives CDR1 KGHDR, CDR2 SFDVKD. The CDR3 runs 13 residues. Trimming took 12 bases from V and 0 from J, leaving 14 bases between them.

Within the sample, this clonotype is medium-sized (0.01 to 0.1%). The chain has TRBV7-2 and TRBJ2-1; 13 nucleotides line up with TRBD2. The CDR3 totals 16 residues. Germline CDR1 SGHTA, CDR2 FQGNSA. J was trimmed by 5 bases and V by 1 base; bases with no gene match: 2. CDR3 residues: CASSLVLAGGNNEQFF. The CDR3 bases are TGTGCCAGCAGCTTAGTACTAGCGGGAGGGAACAATGAGCAGTTCTTC.

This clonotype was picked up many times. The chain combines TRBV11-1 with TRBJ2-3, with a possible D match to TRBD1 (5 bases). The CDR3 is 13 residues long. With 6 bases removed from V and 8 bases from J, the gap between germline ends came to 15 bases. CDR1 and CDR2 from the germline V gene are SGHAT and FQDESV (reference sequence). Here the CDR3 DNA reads TGTGCCAGCAGTCCGGACACGTACGGTACGCAGTATTTT. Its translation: CASSPDTYGTQYF.

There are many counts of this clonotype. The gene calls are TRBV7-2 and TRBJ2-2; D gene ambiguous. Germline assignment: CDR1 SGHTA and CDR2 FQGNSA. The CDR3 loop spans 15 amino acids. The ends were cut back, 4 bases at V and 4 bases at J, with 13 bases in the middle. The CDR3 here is CASSSLGGPTGELFF. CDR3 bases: TGTGCCAGCAGCTCTCTTGGCGGCCCCACCGGGGAGCTGTTTTTT. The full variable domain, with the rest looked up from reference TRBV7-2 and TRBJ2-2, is GAGVSQSPSNKVTEKGKDVELRCDPISGHTALYWYRQSLGQGLEFLIYFQGNSAPDKSGLPSDRFSAERTGGSVSTLTIQRTQQEDSAVYLCASSSLGGPTGELFFGEGSRLTVL.

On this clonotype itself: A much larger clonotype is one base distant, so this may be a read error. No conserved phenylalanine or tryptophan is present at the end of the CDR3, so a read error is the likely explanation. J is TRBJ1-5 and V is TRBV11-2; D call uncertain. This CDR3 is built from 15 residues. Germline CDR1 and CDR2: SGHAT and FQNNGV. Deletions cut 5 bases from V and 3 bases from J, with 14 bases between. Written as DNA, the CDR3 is TGTGCCAGCAGCGTGGACGGAACTTACAATCAGCCCCAGCATCTT. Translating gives CASSVDGTYNQPQHL.

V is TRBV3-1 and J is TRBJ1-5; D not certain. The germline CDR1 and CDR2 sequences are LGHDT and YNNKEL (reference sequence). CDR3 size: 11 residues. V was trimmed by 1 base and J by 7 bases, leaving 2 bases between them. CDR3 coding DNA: TGTGCCAGCAGCCAAGGGCAGCCCCAGCATTTT. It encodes CASSQGQPQHF.

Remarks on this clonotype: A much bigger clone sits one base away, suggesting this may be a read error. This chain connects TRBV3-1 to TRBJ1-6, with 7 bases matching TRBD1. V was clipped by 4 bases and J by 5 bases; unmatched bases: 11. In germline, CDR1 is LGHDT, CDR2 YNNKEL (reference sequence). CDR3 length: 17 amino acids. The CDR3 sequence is CASSLRQGGGDNSPLHF. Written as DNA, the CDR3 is TGTGCCAGCAGCCTGAGACAGGGAGGGGGGGATAATTCACCCCTCCACTTT.

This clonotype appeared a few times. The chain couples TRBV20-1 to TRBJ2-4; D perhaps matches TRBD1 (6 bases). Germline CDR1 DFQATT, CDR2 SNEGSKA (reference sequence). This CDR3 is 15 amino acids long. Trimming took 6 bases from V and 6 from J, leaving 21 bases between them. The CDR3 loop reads CSAEAGKQGGNIQYF. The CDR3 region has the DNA TGCAGTGCGGAGGCAGGGAAACAGGGCGGAAACATTCAGTACTTC.

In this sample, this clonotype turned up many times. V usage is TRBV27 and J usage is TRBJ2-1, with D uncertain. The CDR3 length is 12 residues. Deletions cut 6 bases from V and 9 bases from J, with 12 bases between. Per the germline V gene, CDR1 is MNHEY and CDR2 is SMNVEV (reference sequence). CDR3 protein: CASSLGYGEQFF. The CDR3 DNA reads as TGTGCCAGCAGCCTGGGGTACGGTGAGCAGTTCTTC.

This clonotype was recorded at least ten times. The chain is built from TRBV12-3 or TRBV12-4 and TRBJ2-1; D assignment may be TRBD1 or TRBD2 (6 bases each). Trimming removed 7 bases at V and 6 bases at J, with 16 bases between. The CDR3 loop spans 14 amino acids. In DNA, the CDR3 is TGTGCCAGCATCCTAGGAGGGGGATTCAATGAGCAGTTCTTC. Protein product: CASILGGGFNEQFF.

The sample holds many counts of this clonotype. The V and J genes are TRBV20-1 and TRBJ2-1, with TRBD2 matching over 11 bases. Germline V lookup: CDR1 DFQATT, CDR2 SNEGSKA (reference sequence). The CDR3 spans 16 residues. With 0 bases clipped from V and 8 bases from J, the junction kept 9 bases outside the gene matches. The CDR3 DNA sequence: TGCAGTGCTAGAGATCTTTTAGCGGGAGGGCAGTATGAGCAGTTCTTC. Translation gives CSARDLLAGGQYEQFF.